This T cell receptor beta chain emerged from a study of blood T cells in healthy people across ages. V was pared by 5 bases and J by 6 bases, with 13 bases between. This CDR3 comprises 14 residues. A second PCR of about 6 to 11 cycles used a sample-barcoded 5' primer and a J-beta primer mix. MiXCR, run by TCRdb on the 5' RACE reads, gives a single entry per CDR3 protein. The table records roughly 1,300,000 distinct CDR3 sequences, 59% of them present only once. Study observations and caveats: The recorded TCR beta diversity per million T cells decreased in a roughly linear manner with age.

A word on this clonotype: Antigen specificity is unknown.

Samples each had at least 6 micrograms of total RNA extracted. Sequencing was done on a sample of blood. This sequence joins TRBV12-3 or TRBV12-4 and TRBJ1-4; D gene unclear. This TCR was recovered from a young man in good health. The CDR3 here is CASSDYYAYEKLFF. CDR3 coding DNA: TGTGCCAGCAGTGATTACTACGCTTATGAAAAACTGTTTTTT.